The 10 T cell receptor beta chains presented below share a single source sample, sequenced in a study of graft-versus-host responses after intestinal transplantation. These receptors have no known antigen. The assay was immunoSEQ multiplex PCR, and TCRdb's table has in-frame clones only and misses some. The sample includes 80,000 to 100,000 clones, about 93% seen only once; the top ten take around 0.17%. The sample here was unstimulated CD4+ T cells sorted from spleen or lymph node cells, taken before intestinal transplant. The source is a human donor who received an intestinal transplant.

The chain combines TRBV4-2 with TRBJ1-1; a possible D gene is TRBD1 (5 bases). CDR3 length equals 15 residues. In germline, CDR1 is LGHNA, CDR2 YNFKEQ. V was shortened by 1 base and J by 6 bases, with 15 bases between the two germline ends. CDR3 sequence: CASSQVAGNPPEAFF. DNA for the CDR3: TGTGCCAGCAGCCAAGTGGCAGGGAATCCCCCTGAAGCTTTCTTT.

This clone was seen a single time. Written as DNA, the CDR3 is TGTGCCAGCAGCCCACAGGGGGCGAACACTGAAGCTTTCTTT. Its protein product is CASSPQGANTEAFF. The chain is built from TRBV6-4 and TRBJ1-1, with 9 bases identical to TRBD1. Per the germline V gene, CDR1 is MRHNA and CDR2 is SNTAGT. The junction had 3 bases not matched to a gene; V was cut back by 6 bases and J by 1 base. This CDR3 is 14 amino acids long.

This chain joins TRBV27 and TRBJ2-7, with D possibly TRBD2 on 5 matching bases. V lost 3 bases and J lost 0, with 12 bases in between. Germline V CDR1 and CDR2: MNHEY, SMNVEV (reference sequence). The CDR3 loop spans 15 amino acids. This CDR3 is CASSFRSTTSYEQYF. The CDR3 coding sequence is TGTGCCAGCAGTTTTCGCTCGACTACCTCCTACGAGCAGTACTTC.

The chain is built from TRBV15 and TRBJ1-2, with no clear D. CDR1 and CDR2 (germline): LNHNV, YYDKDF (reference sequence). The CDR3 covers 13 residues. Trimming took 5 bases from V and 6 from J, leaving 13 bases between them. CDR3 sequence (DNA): TGTGCCACCAGCCCCCGGACTCGCGATGGCTACACCTTC. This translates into CATSPRTRDGYTF. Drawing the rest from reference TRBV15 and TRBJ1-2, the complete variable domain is DAMVIQNPRYQVTQFGKPVTLSCSQTLNHNVMYWYQQKSSQAPKLLFHYYDKDFNNEADTPDNFQSRRPNTSFCFLDIRSPGLGDTAMYLCATSPRTRDGYTFGSGTRLTVV.

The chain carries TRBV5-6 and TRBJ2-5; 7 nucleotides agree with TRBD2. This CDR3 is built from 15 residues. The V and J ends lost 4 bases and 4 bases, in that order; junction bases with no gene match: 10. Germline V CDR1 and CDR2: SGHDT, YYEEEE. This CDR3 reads CASSPGLVGVETQYF. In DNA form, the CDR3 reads TGTGCCAGCAGCCCAGGACTAGTCGGTGTAGAGACCCAGTACTTC.

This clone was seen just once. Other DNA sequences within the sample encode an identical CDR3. The CDR3 loop reads CASSRGLGLETQYF. The CDR3 region has the DNA TGTGCCAGCAGCAGGGGCCTGGGGCTGGAGACCCAGTACTTC. The chain carries TRBV5-4 and TRBJ2-5; the D gene is possibly TRBD1 (5 bases). Germline CDR1 is SGHNT and CDR2 is YYREEE (reference sequence). The length of the CDR3 is 14 residues. V lost 4 bases and J 5 bases, leaving 15 bases between the germline ends.

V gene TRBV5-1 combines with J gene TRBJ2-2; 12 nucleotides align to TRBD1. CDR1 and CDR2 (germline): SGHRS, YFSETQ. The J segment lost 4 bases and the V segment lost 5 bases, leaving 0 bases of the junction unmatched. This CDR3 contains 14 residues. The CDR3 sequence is CASRGQGATGELFF. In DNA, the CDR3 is TGCGCCAGCAGGGGACAGGGGGCCACCGGGGAGCTGTTTTTT.

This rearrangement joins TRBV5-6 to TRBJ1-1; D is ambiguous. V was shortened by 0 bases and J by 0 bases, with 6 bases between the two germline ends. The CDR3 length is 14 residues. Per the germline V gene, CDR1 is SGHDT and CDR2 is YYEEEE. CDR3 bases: TGTGCCAGCAGCTTGGGAGACATGAACACTGAAGCTTTCTTT. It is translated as CASSLGDMNTEAFF.

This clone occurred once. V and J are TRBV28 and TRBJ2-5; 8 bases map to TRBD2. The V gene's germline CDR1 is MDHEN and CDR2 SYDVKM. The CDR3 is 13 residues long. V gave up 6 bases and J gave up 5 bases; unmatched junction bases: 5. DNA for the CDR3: TGTGCCAGCAGACAACGACTAGCGGAGACCCAGTACTTC. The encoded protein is CASRQRLAETQYF.

CDR3 in DNA: TGCGCCAGCAGCCTACAAGCGGGGGGCGCCGGGGAGCTGTTTTTT. Protein product: CASSLQAGGAGELFF. This chain connects TRBV5-1 to TRBJ2-2; 9 bases map to TRBD2. Germline CDR1 SGHRS, CDR2 YFSETQ. The V segment lost 4 bases and the J segment 6 bases; nucleotides outside the gene matches: 7. This CDR3 spans 15 amino acids.